One and the same sample provided the 20 T cell receptor beta chains below, sequenced in a study of cytomegalovirus exposure and HLA in healthy donors. This PCR relied on a set of 60 Vbeta primers and 13 Jbeta primers. Data came from immunoSEQ multiplex PCR; TCRdb stores just in-frame clones and leaves some out. The repertoire holds tens of thousands of clones, with around three quarters as singletons. Input material: PBMCs. Receptors originate from a woman aged 55 to 70 in good health and CMV-seropositive.

The sample holds a few counts of this clone. CDR3 in amino acids: CASSLEVGGYTF. The CDR3 DNA follows: TGTGCCAGCAGCTTAGAGGTCGGGGGCTACACCTTC. V is TRBV7-2 and J is TRBJ1-2; D not resolved. V lost 1 base and J lost 8, with 8 bases in between. This CDR3 contains 12 residues. Germline V gives CDR1 SGHTA, CDR2 FQGNSA.

The rearrangement joins TRBV7-9 to TRBJ1-2; TRBD1 matches 7 bases. The CDR3 loop spans 16 amino acids. V was clipped by 2 bases and J by 2 bases; unmatched bases: 8. Germline CDR1 SEHNR, CDR2 FQNEAQ (reference sequence). CDR3: CASSLLIGTENYGYTF. The DNA of the CDR3 is TGTGCCAGCAGCTTATTAATCGGGACAGAGAACTATGGCTACACCTTC.

This clone occurred a few times. This chain connects TRBV7-2 to TRBJ1-1; possibly TRBD1 for D (6 bases). The length of the CDR3 is 16 residues. Germline values: CDR1 SGHTA, CDR2 FQGNSA. V was trimmed by 7 bases and J by 7 bases, leaving 25 bases between them. The CDR3 is CASTAGGFTGSDEAFF. The CDR3 nucleotides read TGTGCCAGCACAGCGGGGGGATTCACAGGGTCAGATGAAGCTTTCTTT.

The chain carries TRBV10-3 and TRBJ2-7; no clear D gene. The CDR3 sequence is 12 residues long. Germline lookup yields CDR1 ENHRY and CDR2 SYGVKD. Between the trimmed V and J ends, which lost 8 bases and 3 bases, there was a span of 11 bases. This chain's CDR3 is CAISILGYEQYF. CDR3 nucleotides: TGTGCCATCTCGATTCTCGGCTACGAGCAGTACTTC.

The CDR3 here is CASSRGGYNEQFF. The CDR3 DNA reads as TGTGCCAGCAGTCGAGGAGGCTACAATGAGCAGTTCTTC. J is TRBJ2-1 and V is TRBV2; D possibly corresponds to TRBD2 (5 bases). This CDR3 comprises 13 residues. The V gene lost 5 bases and the J gene lost 3 bases, with 8 bases spanning the gap. Germline assignment: CDR1 SNHLY and CDR2 FYNNEI. Together with reference TRBV2 and TRBJ2-1, the CDR3 gives the full variable domain: EPEVTQTPSHQVTQMGQEVILRCVPISNHLYFYWYRQILGQKVEFLVSFYNNEISEKSEIFDDQFSVERPDGSNFTLKIRSTKLEDSAMYFCASSRGGYNEQFFGPGTRLTVL.

This clone has just a few counts. A read error is likely here: a far larger clone is one base away. The CDR3 DNA sequence: TGTGCCAGCATCGTAGGCGCGGGGCCCAACTACGAGCAGTACTTC. This translates into CASIVGAGPNYEQYF. This rearrangement joins TRBV9 to TRBJ2-7; perhaps TRBD2 as D (6 bases). CDR1 and CDR2 from the germline V gene are SGDLS and YYNGEE. The length of the CDR3 is 15 residues.

A few counts support this clone. This chain links TRBV5-5 with TRBJ1-5; no clear D gene. Germline V gene lookup returns CDR1 SGHKS and CDR2 YYEKEE (reference sequence). This CDR3 is 13 amino acids long. The V and J ends lost 4 bases and 0 bases respectively, with 5 bases between them. CDR3 region: CASSQNSNQPQHF. The CDR3 nucleotides read TGTGCCAGCAGCCAAAATAGCAATCAGCCCCAGCATTTT.

The chain links TRBV9 to TRBJ1-1; D gene unclear. CDR1 and CDR2 from the germline V gene are SGDLS and YYNGEE. The CDR3 totals 13 residues. V lost 0 bases to trimming and J lost 6 bases, with 9 bases between them. DNA of the CDR3: TGTGCCAGCAGCGTAGGAACGGGAGCTGAAGCTTTCTTT. Translation gives CASSVGTGAEAFF.

The chain links TRBV29-1 to TRBJ2-2, with a possible D match to TRBD2 (6 bases). The CDR3 is 16 amino acids. Between the trimmed V and J ends, which lost 7 bases and 5 bases, there was a span of 23 bases. In germline, CDR1 is SQVTM, CDR2 ANQGSEA. CDR3 nucleotide sequence: TGCAGCGCTGCGGCGGGGTGGGGAATGAGTACCGGGGAGCTGTTTTTT. Its translation: CSAAAGWGMSTGELFF.

This clone has only one observation. This chain joins TRBV7-9 and TRBJ1-2; possibly TRBD1 for D (5 bases). Germline V CDR1 and CDR2: SEHNR, FQNEAQ (reference sequence). CDR3 length: 12 amino acids. V shed 3 bases and J shed 5 bases, with 7 bases lying between them. CDR3 amino acids: CASSFGGYGYTF. The CDR3 DNA sequence: TGTGCCAGCAGCTTTGGGGGGTATGGCTACACCTTC.

This clone appeared a few times. The chain has TRBV27 and TRBJ2-1, with D hard to call. The CDR3 is made up of 13 amino acids. V gave up 3 bases and J gave up 2 bases, with 5 bases separating them. CDR1 is MNHEY and CDR2 is SMNVEV in the germline V gene (reference sequence). The CDR3 DNA reads as TGTGCCAGCAGTTTGCGTCCCTACAATGAGCAGTTCTTC. Protein: CASSLRPYNEQFF.

The J gene is TRBJ2-3, the V gene TRBV18, with 13 positions matching TRBD2. This CDR3 is built from 15 residues. Per the germline V gene, CDR1 is KGHSH and CDR2 is LQKENI. V shed 6 bases and J 9 bases; nucleotides not matched to a gene: 9. The CDR3 spells CASSTGLAGIGTQYF. The CDR3, as DNA: TGTGCCAGCTCGACGGGACTAGCGGGGATTGGGACGCAGTATTTT.

This clone was counted only a few times. The chain recombines TRBV7-2 with TRBJ2-7; 7 bases line up with TRBD1. The CDR3 consists of 15 residues. Germline-derived CDR1 and CDR2 are SGHTA and FQGNSA. The V and J ends lost 5 bases and 6 bases, in that order; junction bases with no gene match: 13. CDR3 region: CASSALVVGGPEQYF. The CDR3 nucleotides read TGTGCCAGCAGCGCCCTTGTGGTAGGGGGCCCCGAGCAGTACTTC.

The table lists this clone with a few counts. The chain carries TRBV14 and TRBJ1-4; 8 bases are shared with TRBD1. The ends lost 0 bases at V and 8 bases at J; junction bases unmatched: 5. Germline CDR1 is SGHDN and CDR2 is FVKESK. This CDR3 contains 15 residues. In nucleotides, the CDR3 is TGTGCCAGCAGCCAAGATCAGGGGGCAGGCGAAAAACTGTTTTTT. Amino acids: CASSQDQGAGEKLFF.

CDR3 in amino acids: CASSLAGGREETQYF. The CDR3 DNA is TGTGCCAGCAGCTTAGCGGGGGGGAGGGAAGAGACCCAGTACTTC. The V call is TRBV7-2, the J call TRBJ2-5; 7 nucleotides align to TRBD2. J gave up 3 bases and V 0 bases, and 4 bases lay outside the gene matches. The germline CDR1 and CDR2 sequences are SGHTA and FQGNSA. The CDR3 length is 15 residues.

V gene TRBV5-4 combines with J gene TRBJ2-7; D unclear. Germline CDR1 is SGHNT and CDR2 is YYREEE (reference sequence). V lost 2 bases and J 3 bases, leaving 3 bases between the germline ends. The CDR3 covers 11 residues. The CDR3 spells CASSFRYEQYF. CDR3 sequence (DNA): TGTGCCAGCAGCTTCCGCTACGAGCAGTACTTC.

The gene calls are TRBV7-9 and TRBJ2-5; D is possibly TRBD2 (5 bases). Germline V gene sequence: CDR1 SEHNR, CDR2 FQNEAQ (reference sequence). CDR3 length: 11 residues. Trimming removed 8 bases at V and 7 bases at J, with 11 bases between. The CDR3 here is CASGGGWTQYF. Here the CDR3 DNA reads TGTGCCAGCGGAGGTGGGTGGACCCAGTACTTC.

This clone came up a few times. The chain is built from TRBV2 and TRBJ2-2, with 9 bases fitting TRBD1. Germline assignment: CDR1 SNHLY and CDR2 FYNNEI. Trimming at V came to 6 bases and at J to 2 bases, leaving 7 bases not matched to a gene. The CDR3 runs to 16 residues. The CDR3 DNA reads TGTGCCAGCAGGCCGGGACAGGGCGTAAACACCGGGGAGCTGTTTTTT. Protein sequence: CASRPGQGVNTGELFF.

This chain uses TRBV5-1 with TRBJ2-1; 7 nucleotides align to TRBD1. Unmatched junction bases numbered 12, after V lost 3 bases and J lost 15 bases. Germline CDR1 is SGHRS and CDR2 is YFSETQ. The CDR3 loop spans 13 amino acids. The CDR3 protein is CASSWYEGALPFF. For the CDR3, the DNA is TGCGCCAGCAGCTGGTATGAGGGGGCTCTTCCGTTCTTC. The variable domain in full, completed from reference TRBV5-1 and TRBJ2-1, reads KAGVTQTPRYLIKTRGQQVTLSCSPISGHRSVSWYQQTPGQGLQFLFEYFSETQRNKGNFPGRFSGRQFSNSRSEMNVSTLELGDSALYLCASSWYEGALPFFGPGTRLTVL.

The V call is TRBV27, the J call TRBJ2-1, with TRBD1 matching 9 bases. Germline V gives CDR1 MNHEY, CDR2 SMNVEV (reference sequence). This CDR3 spans 14 amino acids. V lost 4 bases and J lost 6; bases outside the gene matches: 4. DNA for the CDR3: TGTGCCAGCAGTTCCGGGACAGGGTTCAATGAGCAGTTCTTC. It specifies CASSSGTGFNEQFF.